The sequence of this TCR beta chain was determined in a study of CD8 T cells in Susac syndrome (dated by TCRdb to the late 2010s). In terms of the full investigation: Whether CD8+ T cell activation and differentiation in Susac syndrome was antigen driven was tested using repertoire sequencing. The study at large found these results: The TCR sequencing and HLA analysis was acknowledged to have included a relatively small number of individuals.

High-throughput TCR beta sequencing profiled peripheral blood CD8+ and CD4+ T cells from healthy donors, Susac syndrome patients and multiple sclerosis patients. Multiple sclerosis controls were treatment-naive patients with stable or active relapsing-remitting disease fulfilling revised McDonald criteria. Bulk CD8+ and CD4+ T cells were purified magnetically by negative isolation, whereas CD8+ TEMRA cells were enriched by FACS. Blood was collected in EDTA tubes and processed within 24 hours, with PBMCs isolated through density gradient centrifugation. PBMCs intended for TCR sequencing were frozen in liquid nitrogen and were later thawed in a 37 degrees C water bath. A purity of at least 90% was achieved for sorted or isolated CD4+, CD8+ and CD8+ TEMRA cells. RNA was extracted using the RNeasy kit, and roughly 0.45 to 1 microgram was reverse transcribed with random hexamers. The immunoSEQ multiplex PCR assay, covering 54 Vbeta and 13 Jbeta segments, was used to amplify TCR beta CDR3 regions. To correct PCR amplification bias, a synthetic template baseline was used for both primer optimization and computational correction. The paper's data handling went like this. Reads were annotated to V, D and J genes according to IMGT and were analyzed with immunoSEQ Analyzer, with only productive sequences retained. Clonality was calculated as one minus the Shannon entropy normalized by log2 of the number of productive unique sequences. Public and private clones were assessed among the 100 most prevalent clones of each patient and control. Clones were defined as Susac-specific when absent from the healthy and MS cohorts, from approximately 1,100 published viral clones and from other ImmuneACCESS disease sequences. TCRdb trimmed the raw reads at Q25, called clones with MiXCR and kept productive beta chains. Identical CDR3 proteins give one entry, which carries the most common genes and DNA. TCRdb, not the authors, supplied the V and J calls. Counted in this sample were 150,000 to 200,000 distinct CDR3 sequences; about 95% of them appeared once. Together, the top ten hold around 0.085% of the sample.

For this clonotype: The clone's antigen remains unknown. It has no much larger one-base neighbor in the sample; base qualities were not kept.

This sequence originates from a human donor with multiple sclerosis. The sample was CD4+ T cells from PBMCs.

The CDR3 region reads CASSRFPGLETEAFF. The nucleotides read TGTGCCAGCAGCCGATTCCCAGGACTGGAGACTGAAGCTTTCTTT. The V gene is TRBV3-1 and the J gene is TRBJ1-1, with the D gene call left open. From the cysteine through the phenylalanine, the CDR3 covers 15 amino acids. Only the CDR3 DNA is retained, 45 bases long and in frame from the first base. V loses 4 bases of germline sequence and J loses 5 bases, and the interval between the two ends is 17 bases. Based on the germline V gene (reference sequence), the CDR1 and CDR2 sequences are LGHDT and YNNKEL.